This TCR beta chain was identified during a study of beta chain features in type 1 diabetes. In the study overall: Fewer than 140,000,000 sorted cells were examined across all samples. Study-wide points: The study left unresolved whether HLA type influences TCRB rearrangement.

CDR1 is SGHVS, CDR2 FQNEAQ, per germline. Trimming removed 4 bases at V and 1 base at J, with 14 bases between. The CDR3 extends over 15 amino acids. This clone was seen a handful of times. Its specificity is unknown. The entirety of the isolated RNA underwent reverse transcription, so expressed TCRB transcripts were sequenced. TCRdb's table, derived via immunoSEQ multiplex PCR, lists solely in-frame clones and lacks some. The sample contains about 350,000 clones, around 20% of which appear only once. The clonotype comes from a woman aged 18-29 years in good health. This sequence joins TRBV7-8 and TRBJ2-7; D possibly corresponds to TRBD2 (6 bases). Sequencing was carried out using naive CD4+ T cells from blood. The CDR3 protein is CASSSEGLMSYEQYF. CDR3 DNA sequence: TGTGCCAGCAGCTCCGAGGGACTGATGTCCTACGAGCAGTACTTC.